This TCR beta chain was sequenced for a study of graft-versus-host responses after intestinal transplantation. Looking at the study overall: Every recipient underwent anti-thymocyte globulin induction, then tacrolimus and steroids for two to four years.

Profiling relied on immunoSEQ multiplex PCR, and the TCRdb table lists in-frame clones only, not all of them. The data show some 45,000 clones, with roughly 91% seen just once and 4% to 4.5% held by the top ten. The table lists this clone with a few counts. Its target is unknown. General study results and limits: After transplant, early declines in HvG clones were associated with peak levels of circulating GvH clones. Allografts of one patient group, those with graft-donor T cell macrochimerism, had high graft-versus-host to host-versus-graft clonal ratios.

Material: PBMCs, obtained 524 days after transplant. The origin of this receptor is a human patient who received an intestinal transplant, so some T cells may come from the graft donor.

This CDR3 reads CASSTEQGAGNQPQHF. For the CDR3, the DNA is TGTGCCAGCAGTACAGAGCAGGGGGCAGGCAATCAGCCCCAGCATTTT. V usage is TRBV28 and J usage is TRBJ1-5; 8 positions match TRBD1. V shed 5 bases and J 2 bases; nucleotides not matched to a gene: 8. The CDR3 runs 16 residues. CDR1 and CDR2 (germline): MDHEN, SYDVKM.